These T cell receptor beta chains were read from a single sample in a study of blood T cell repertoires in COVID-19. Measured with immunoSEQ multiplex PCR; TCRdb has only the in-frame clones, and not every one. The table records roughly 670,000 clones, 85% to 90% of them present only once. The source material was peripheral blood. All receptors derive from a woman aged 18 to 35 with acute or convalescent COVID-19. CDR3s include the opening cysteine and the closing phenylalanine or tryptophan. A D gene is named only where the DNA matches it firmly. Clone sizes are given selectively: once, few, many, or a class where the clone is expanded.

size	V	D	length	J	CDR3	DNA
once	TRBV7-3	TRBD1	15	TRBJ2-2	CASSTGTGDFGELFF	TGTGCCAGCAGCACCGGGACAGGGGATTTCGGGGAGCTGTTTTTT
.	TRBV11-2	.	13	TRBJ1-1	CASSLQPPGKAFF	TGTGCCAGCAGCTTACAGCCCCCGGGGAAAGCTTTCTTT
.	TRBV19	.	13	TRBJ2-2	CASKGRATGELFF	TGTGCCAGTAAGGGCAGGGCCACCGGGGAGCTGTTTTTT
.	TRBV12-3/TRBV12-4	.	13	TRBJ2-7	CASSFGHRYEQYF	TGTGCCAGCAGTTTCGGACATCGCTACGAGCAGTACTTC
.	TRBV19	.	15	TRBJ2-5	CASSVRVRGQETQYF	TGTGCCAGTAGTGTCAGGGTCCGGGGGCAAGAGACCCAGTACTTC
.	TRBV19	TRBD1	16	TRBJ2-3	CASSILGKGGADTQYF	TGTGCCAGTAGTATTTTAGGAAAAGGGGGCGCAGATACGCAGTATTTT
once	TRBV12-3/TRBV12-4	TRBD1	13	TRBJ1-2	CASSSQGAGGYTF	TGTGCCAGCAGTTCACAGGGGGCTGGTGGCTACACCTTC
.	TRBV5-4	.	17	TRBJ1-4	CASSRSLHGTTNEKLFF	TGTGCCAGCAGCCGCTCCCTACACGGGACAACTAATGAAAAACTGTTTTTT
.	TRBV30	TRBD1	16	TRBJ1-2	CAWSLAITRDSHGYTF	TGTGCCTGGTCCCTCGCCATTACCCGGGACAGTCATGGCTACACCTTC
.	TRBV29-1	TRBD1	16	TRBJ1-2	CSVEDFGGGADYGYTF	TGCAGCGTTGAAGATTTTGGAGGGGGCGCAGACTATGGCTACACCTTC
.	TRBV4-1	.	15	TRBJ1-4	CASSQDGLTNEKLFF	TGCGCCAGCAGCCAAGACGGACTGACGAATGAAAAACTGTTTTTT
.	TRBV7-8	.	15	TRBJ1-3	CASSSQGSSGNTIYF	TGTGCCAGCAGCTCCCAAGGGAGTTCTGGAAACACCATATATTTT
.	TRBV4-1	TRBD1	17	TRBJ2-2	CASSPLSTGGLTGELFF	TGCGCCAGCAGCCCACTTTCGACAGGGGGCCTGACCGGGGAGCTGTTTTTT
.	TRBV6-5	.	14	TRBJ1-2	CASCDSPSNYGYTF	TGTGCCAGCTGCGACAGTCCTTCTAACTATGGCTACACCTTC
.	TRBV4-1	.	16	TRBJ2-1	CASSQEATVSLNEQFF	TGCGCCAGCAGCCAAGAAGCGACAGTGAGCCTAAATGAGCAGTTCTTC
.	TRBV14	.	18	TRBJ2-3	CASSQDLWQGPSTDTQYF	TGTGCCAGCAGCCAAGATTTGTGGCAGGGCCCCAGCACAGATACGCAGTATTTT
.	TRBV27	TRBD1	15	TRBJ1-1	CASSLSTGAGTEAFF	TGTGCCAGCAGTTTATCGACAGGGGCTGGAACTGAAGCTTTCTTT
.	TRBV6-1	TRBD1	16	TRBJ2-7	CASSEGVGDSSYEQYF	TGTGCCAGCAGTGAAGGGGTTGGGGACAGTTCCTACGAGCAGTACTTC
.	TRBV2	TRBD2	19	TRBJ2-7	CASSDLPGLAGESSYEQYF	TGTGCCAGCAGTGACCTTCCGGGACTAGCGGGGGAGAGCTCCTACGAGCAGTACTTC
.	TRBV29-1	TRBD1	14	TRBJ1-2	CSVGAGTGTNGYTF	TGCAGCGTGGGAGCCGGGACAGGGACCAATGGCTACACCTTC
.	TRBV29-1	TRBD1	14	TRBJ2-7	CSVEDPRTGYEQYF	TGCAGCGTTGAAGATCCCCGGACAGGATACGAGCAGTACTTC
.	TRBV4-3	.	17	TRBJ2-6	CASSHEDKYSGANVLTF	TGCGCCAGCAGCCATGAGGACAAGTACTCTGGGGCCAACGTCCTGACTTTC
few	TRBV5-6	.	14	TRBJ2-7	CASSLVGSSYEQYF	TGTGCCAGCAGCTTGGTTGGTAGCTCCTACGAGCAGTACTTC
.	TRBV4-1	TRBD1	15	TRBJ1-2	CASSPDTGTGDLQTF	TGCGCCAGCAGCCCAGACACCGGGACAGGAGACCTACAGACCTTC
few	TRBV3-1/TRBV3-2	.	18	TRBJ1-3	CASSQDGKDGGSGNTIYF	TGTGCCAGCAGCCAAGATGGGAAAGACGGGGGTTCTGGAAACACCATATATTTT
once	TRBV27	.	15	TRBJ2-7	CASSFFPTGTYEQYF	TGTGCCAGCAGTTTCTTCCCCACAGGTACCTACGAGCAGTACTTC
.	TRBV5-5	.	15	TRBJ1-2	CASIHPRLSNYGYTF	TGTGCCAGTATACACCCACGACTTTCGAACTATGGCTACACCTTC
.	TRBV3-1/TRBV3-2	.	15	TRBJ2-5	CASSHSGGLEETQYF	TGTGCCAGCAGCCATTCGGGGGGCCTAGAAGAGACCCAGTACTTC
.	TRBV28	.	14	TRBJ1-1	CASSLGGKNTEAFF	TGTGCCAGCAGTTTAGGAGGCAAAAACACTGAAGCTTTCTTT
.	TRBV5-1	.	17	TRBJ1-3	CASSRGEGDLYRNTIYF	TGCGCCAGCAGCCGGGGCGAGGGGGACCTCTATAGGAACACCATATATTTT
.	TRBV13	.	16	TRBJ2-5	CASSPQGAVGQETQYF	TGTGCCAGCAGTCCACAGGGAGCGGTCGGGCAAGAGACCCAGTACTTC
.	TRBV4-2	.	15	TRBJ1-4	CASSQPTATNEKLFF	TGTGCCAGCAGCCAACCCACTGCAACTAATGAAAAACTGTTTTTT
.	TRBV4-3	.	16	TRBJ1-1	CASSQDISLLNTEAFF	TGCGCCAGCAGCCAAGATATTAGCCTTCTGAACACTGAAGCTTTCTTT
once	TRBV7-3	.	15	TRBJ2-3	CASSLIQGSTDTQYF	TGTGCCAGCAGCTTAATCCAGGGGAGCACAGATACGCAGTATTTT
.	TRBV27	TRBD1	14	TRBJ1-1	CASSLRSTGTEAFF	TGTGCCAGCAGTTTAAGGTCGACAGGGACTGAAGCTTTCTTT
.	TRBV13	TRBD1	17	TRBJ2-2	CASRLEQGAGGTGELFF	TGTGCCAGCAGACTAGAACAGGGGGCCGGGGGCACCGGGGAGCTGTTTTTT
.	TRBV29-1	TRBD1	15	TRBJ2-7	CSVTITGQGHYEQYF	TGCAGCGTCACGATCACGGGACAGGGCCACTACGAGCAGTACTTC
.	TRBV6-2/TRBV6-3	.	15	TRBJ2-6	CASSYLESGANVLTF	TGTGCCAGCAGTTACCTTGAGTCTGGGGCCAACGTCCTGACTTTC
.	TRBV6-5	.	13	TRBJ1-6	CASRSRVDSPLHF	TGTGCCAGCAGGTCCAGGGTTGATTCACCCCTCCACTTT
.	TRBV6-5	TRBD1	12	TRBJ2-1	CASRDSYNEQFF	TGTGCCAGCCGGGACAGCTACAATGAGCAGTTCTTC
.	TRBV6-1	TRBD1	13	TRBJ1-1	CASSDRGWTEAFF	TGTGCCAGTAGTGACAGGGGATGGACTGAAGCTTTCTTT
.	TRBV28	.	14	TRBJ1-5	CASKPLDSFQPQHF	TGTGCCAGTAAACCGCTTGACAGTTTTCAGCCCCAGCATTTT
.	TRBV28	TRBD1	19	TRBJ1-2	CASSLWGGTAGYTNYGYTF	TGTGCCAGCAGTTTATGGGGCGGGACAGCCGGATACACTAACTATGGCTACACCTTC
few	TRBV5-1	TRBD2	16	TRBJ2-1	CASSTQGSGGYNEQFF	TGCGCCAGCAGCACCCAGGGTAGCGGGGGGTACAATGAGCAGTTCTTC
.	TRBV19	TRBD1	15	TRBJ1-5	CASSIGDRGTQPQHF	TGTGCCAGTAGTATAGGGGACAGGGGGACCCAGCCCCAGCATTTT
.	TRBV7-8	TRBD1	17	TRBJ1-2	CASSFSATGGALYGYTF	TGTGCCAGCAGCTTTTCCGCAACAGGGGGCGCGTTGTATGGCTACACCTTC
.	TRBV6-1	TRBD1	13	TRBJ2-5	CASRTGGKETQYF	TGTGCCAGCAGAACAGGGGGTAAAGAGACCCAGTACTTC
.	TRBV12-3/TRBV12-4	.	13	TRBJ1-1	CASSLKNGQSTFF	TGTGCCAGCAGTTTAAAAAACGGACAGTCGACTTTCTTT